The following is a TCR beta chain sequence with its context. Its specificity is unknown. The sample comes from a study of a mutant IDH1 vaccine in newly diagnosed glioma. Time point: baseline, week 1 (first vaccination visit). Treatment of the sample: pre-vaccination baseline after standard-of-care therapy. Astrocytomas that were new, WHO grade 3 or 4, IDH1-mutant and ATRX-lost were present in the donors. Assay used: immunoSEQ multiplex PCR; TCRdb lists only in-frame clones, some missing. The sample includes some 67,000 clones, 83% of them seen just once. Study results and limitations: Vaccine-induced immune responses occurred in more than 80% of patients.

V trimming: 2 bases; J trimming: 7 bases; junction bases outside the gene matches: 12. This CDR3 region has 17 residues. CDR1 is ENHRY and CDR2 is SYGVKD in the germline V gene. The rearrangement uses TRBV10-3 and TRBJ2-1; 9 bases align to TRBD1. The material sequenced was peripheral blood mononuclear cells (PBMCs), taken from a glioma patient treated with radiotherapy, temozolomide or both. This receptor was obtained from a woman aged 18-29 years with glioma. Some clones in this sample may be carry-over from other donors' samples. This CDR3 reads CAISEAAFGTGRNEQFF. CDR3 DNA sequence: TGTGCCATCAGTGAGGCCGCCTTCGGGACAGGGAGGAATGAGCAGTTCTTC.